A selection of T cell receptor beta chains follows, all from one sample in a study of shared clonotypes between healthy human individuals. Repertoires were generated with immunoSEQ multiplex PCR, while TCRdb's copy carries only in-frame clones and drops some. The sample lists 500,000 to 700,000 clones; roughly 96% were seen once. Sequencing was performed on naive CD8+ T cells sorted from blood. The receptors were gathered from a woman aged 25-40 years in good health. Both conserved end residues are part of each CDR3. D genes are given only for firm matches. Clone size is given for some rows only: seen once, a few or many times, or a class if the clone is expanded.

J: TRBJ2-2; size: NA; D: TRBD1; V: TRBV27; length: 16; CDR3: CASSFPGTANTGELFF; DNA: TGTGCCAGCAGTTTCCCCGGGACAGCGAACACCGGGGAGCTGTTTTTT
J: TRBJ2-5; size: NA; D: TRBD2; V: TRBV28; length: 16; CDR3: CASSYLGEGRGETQYF; DNA: TGTGCCAGCAGTTATCTGGGGGAGGGCCGGGGAGAGACCCAGTACTTC
J: TRBJ2-7; size: NA; D: NA; V: TRBV9; length: 15; CDR3: CASSVGGGLSYEQYF; DNA: TGTGCCAGCAGCGTAGGTGGGGGGCTCTCCTACGAGCAGTACTTC
J: TRBJ2-5; size: NA; D: NA; V: TRBV5-8; length: 15; CDR3: CASSFGGVDLETQYF; DNA: TGTGCCAGCAGCTTCGGTGGTGTAGACTTAGAGACCCAGTACTTC
J: TRBJ1-1; size: NA; D: TRBD1; V: TRBV28; length: 15; CDR3: CASSLLPQGITEAFF; DNA: TGTGCCAGCAGTTTGCTCCCACAGGGGATCACTGAAGCTTTCTTT
J: TRBJ2-3; size: NA; D: NA; V: TRBV27; length: 14; CDR3: CASSGQRGTDTQYF; DNA: TGTGCCAGCAGCGGGCAGAGGGGCACAGATACGCAGTATTTT
J: TRBJ2-7; size: NA; D: TRBD1; V: TRBV6-1; length: 13; CDR3: CASRRDSSYEQYF; DNA: TGTGCCAGCCGTAGGGACAGCTCCTACGAGCAGTACTTC
J: TRBJ2-6; size: NA; D: NA; V: TRBV4-1; length: 18; CDR3: CASSQYKTNPSGANVLTF; DNA: TGCGCCAGCAGCCAGTACAAGACAAACCCCTCTGGGGCCAACGTCCTGACTTTC
J: TRBJ2-1; size: NA; D: TRBD2; V: TRBV7-8; length: 17; CDR3: CASSLARFGLAVNEQFF; DNA: TGTGCCAGCAGCTTAGCGCGGTTTGGGCTAGCGGTCAATGAGCAGTTCTTC
J: TRBJ1-4; size: NA; D: NA; V: TRBV28; length: 16; CDR3: CASSPQAVVTGEKLFF; DNA: TGTGCCAGCAGCCCACAGGCGGTAGTGACGGGAGAAAAACTGTTTTTT
J: TRBJ2-3; size: NA; D: TRBD2; V: TRBV27; length: 15; CDR3: CASHGRLAGEDTQYF; DNA: TGTGCCAGTCACGGTCGACTAGCGGGAGAGGATACGCAGTATTTT
J: TRBJ2-1; size: NA; D: TRBD2; V: TRBV5-6; length: 15; CDR3: CASSMLAGVGNEQFF; DNA: TGTGCCAGCAGCATGCTAGCGGGAGTAGGTAATGAGCAGTTCTTC
J: TRBJ2-7; size: NA; D: NA; V: TRBV30; length: 12; CDR3: CAWRGTTYEQYF; DNA: TGTGCCTGGAGGGGCACCACCTACGAGCAGTACTTC
J: TRBJ2-2; size: NA; D: NA; V: TRBV28; length: 14; CDR3: CASEGVRGAGELFF; DNA: TGTGCCAGCGAAGGGGTCAGGGGGGCCGGGGAGCTGTTTTTT
J: TRBJ1-2; size: NA; D: TRBD1; V: TRBV30; length: 14; CDR3: CAWTRTGDGDGYTF; DNA: TGTGCCTGGACCAGGACAGGGGATGGGGATGGCTACACCTTC
J: TRBJ1-2; size: NA; D: NA; V: TRBV5-6; length: 12; CDR3: CASSADSYGYTF; DNA: TGTGCCAGCAGCGCTGACAGTTATGGCTACACCTTC
J: TRBJ2-3; size: once; D: NA; V: TRBV6-5; length: 12; CDR3: CASSPNTDTQYF; DNA: TGTGCCAGCAGTCCTAACACAGATACGCAGTATTTT
J: TRBJ1-1; size: NA; D: NA; V: TRBV7-9; length: 13; CDR3: CASGEGGSTEAFF; DNA: TGTGCCTCCGGGGAAGGGGGGAGCACTGAAGCTTTCTTT
J: TRBJ2-1; size: NA; D: NA; V: TRBV5-4; length: 14; CDR3: CASSPTIATDEQFF; DNA: TGTGCCAGCAGCCCGACGATAGCGACGGATGAGCAGTTCTTC
J: TRBJ2-7; size: NA; D: NA; V: TRBV29-1; length: 14; CDR3: CSVEIPDGSYEQYF; DNA: TGCAGCGTTGAAATCCCGGACGGCTCCTACGAGCAGTACTTC
J: TRBJ2-1; size: NA; D: NA; V: TRBV7-8; length: 14; CDR3: CASSLAPLDPGQFF; DNA: TGTGCCAGCAGCTTAGCGCCCCTGGATCCAGGGCAGTTCTTC
J: TRBJ2-1; size: NA; D: NA; V: TRBV2; length: 13; CDR3: CASSGSDGAWQFF; DNA: TGTGCCAGCAGTGGTTCTGACGGAGCCTGGCAGTTCTTC
J: TRBJ2-1; size: few; D: NA; V: TRBV5-4; length: 11; CDR3: CASSGTAEQFF; DNA: TGTGCCAGCAGCGGGACTGCTGAGCAGTTCTTC
J: TRBJ1-4; size: NA; D: NA; V: TRBV2; length: 14; CDR3: CASSGAGLAEKLFF; DNA: TGTGCCAGCAGTGGGGCCGGACTGGCTGAAAAACTGTTTTTT
J: TRBJ2-7; size: few; D: TRBD1; V: TRBV4-1; length: 12; CDR3: CASSRRGSEQYF; DNA: TGCGCCAGCAGCCGCAGGGGGAGCGAGCAGTACTTC
J: TRBJ2-7; size: NA; D: NA; V: TRBV27; length: 13; CDR3: CASSYASSYEQYF; DNA: TGTGCCAGCAGTTACGCTAGCTCCTACGAGCAGTACTTC
J: TRBJ1-1; size: NA; D: TRBD1; V: TRBV2; length: 14; CDR3: CASSSGTANTEAFF; DNA: TGTGCCAGCAGCTCAGGGACAGCGAACACTGAAGCTTTCTTT
J: TRBJ2-6; size: NA; D: NA; V: TRBV2; length: 15; CDR3: CASTLQFSGANVLTF; DNA: TGTGCCAGCACCCTGCAGTTTTCTGGGGCCAACGTCCTGACTTTC
J: TRBJ2-7; size: NA; D: TRBD1; V: TRBV5-1; length: 13; CDR3: CASQGQGIFEQYF; DNA: TGCGCCAGTCAGGGACAGGGGATTTTCGAGCAGTACTTC
J: TRBJ1-6; size: NA; D: NA; V: TRBV11-2; length: 15; CDR3: CASSLEGSYNSPLHF; DNA: TGTGCCAGCAGCTTAGAGGGCTCCTATAATTCACCCCTCCACTTT
J: TRBJ1-6; size: once; D: NA; V: TRBV2; length: 12; CDR3: CASSGLNSPLHF; DNA: TGTGCCAGCTCGGGCCTTAATTCACCCCTCCACTTT
J: TRBJ2-7; size: NA; D: NA; V: TRBV4-1; length: 14; CDR3: CASSQRGGDYEQYF; DNA: TGCGCCAGCAGCCAAAGGGGGGGGGACTACGAGCAGTACTTC
J: TRBJ1-1; size: NA; D: NA; V: TRBV7-8; length: 13; CDR3: CASSPRDYTEAFF; DNA: TGTGCCAGCAGCCCTCGGGACTACACTGAAGCTTTCTTT
J: TRBJ1-2; size: few; D: NA; V: TRBV29-1; length: 9; CDR3: CSVEGGYTF; DNA: TGCAGCGTTGAGGGTGGCTACACCTTC
J: TRBJ1-2; size: NA; D: TRBD1; V: TRBV6-1; length: 14; CDR3: CASSPDRGFSGYTF; DNA: TGTGCCAGCAGTCCCGACAGGGGCTTTAGTGGCTACACCTTC
J: TRBJ2-1; size: once; D: TRBD1; V: TRBV7-8; length: 12; CDR3: CASSLGDRGKFF; DNA: TGTGCCAGCAGCCTAGGGGACAGGGGGAAGTTCTTC
J: TRBJ2-1; size: NA; D: TRBD1; V: TRBV7-9; length: 15; CDR3: CASSQAQGQNNEQFF; DNA: TGTGCCAGCAGCCAGGCCCAGGGACAGAACAATGAGCAGTTCTTC
J: TRBJ1-1; size: NA; D: NA; V: TRBV29-1; length: 14; CDR3: CSVEDRGLNTEAFF; DNA: TGCAGCGTTGAAGATCGGGGGCTCAACACTGAAGCTTTCTTT
J: TRBJ2-1; size: NA; D: NA; V: TRBV28; length: 13; CDR3: CASRGGTYNEQFF; DNA: TGTGCCAGCAGGGGCGGGACCTACAATGAGCAGTTCTTC
J: TRBJ2-7; size: NA; D: NA; V: TRBV4-1; length: 13; CDR3: CASSPRVGYEQYF; DNA: TGCGCCAGCAGCCCTCGGGTCGGCTACGAGCAGTACTTC
J: TRBJ2-7; size: NA; D: NA; V: TRBV9; length: 14; CDR3: CASSVAHGEYEQYF; DNA: TGTGCCAGCAGCGTAGCTCACGGGGAGTACGAGCAGTACTTC
J: TRBJ1-1; size: NA; D: NA; V: TRBV14; length: 12; CDR3: CASGQLNTEAFF; DNA: TGTGCGAGCGGACAGCTGAACACTGAAGCTTTCTTT
J: TRBJ2-5; size: NA; D: NA; V: TRBV29-1; length: 14; CDR3: CSVGFRARGTEQYF; DNA: NA
J: TRBJ2-1; size: NA; D: NA; V: TRBV7-8; length: 15; CDR3: CASSLVGHSGNEQFF; DNA: TGTGCCAGCAGCTTAGTCGGTCACTCGGGGAATGAGCAGTTCTTC
J: TRBJ2-7; size: NA; D: TRBD2; V: TRBV7-8; length: 17; CDR3: CASSLSLAGGQSYEQYF; DNA: TGTGCCAGCAGCTTATCGCTAGCGGGAGGGCAATCCTACGAGCAGTACTTC
J: TRBJ1-2; size: NA; D: NA; V: TRBV28; length: 13; CDR3: CASTPRGYYGYTF; DNA: TGTGCCAGCACCCCCCGGGGCTACTATGGCTACACCTTC
J: TRBJ2-1; size: NA; D: NA; V: TRBV9; length: 13; CDR3: CASSVASRNEQFF; DNA: TGTGCCAGCAGCGTAGCTAGTCGTAATGAGCAGTTCTTC